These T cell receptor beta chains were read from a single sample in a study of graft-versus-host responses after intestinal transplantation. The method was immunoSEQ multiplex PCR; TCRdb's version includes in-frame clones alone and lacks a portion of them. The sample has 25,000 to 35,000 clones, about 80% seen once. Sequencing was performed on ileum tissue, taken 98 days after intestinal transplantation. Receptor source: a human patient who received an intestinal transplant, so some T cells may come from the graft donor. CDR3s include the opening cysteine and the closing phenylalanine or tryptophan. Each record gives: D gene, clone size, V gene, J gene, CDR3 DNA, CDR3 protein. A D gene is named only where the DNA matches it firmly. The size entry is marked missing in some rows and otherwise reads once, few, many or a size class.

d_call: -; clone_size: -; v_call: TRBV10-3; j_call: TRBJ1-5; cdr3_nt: TGTGCCACCTCGACAGACAATCAGCCCCAGCATTTT; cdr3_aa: CATSTDNQPQHF
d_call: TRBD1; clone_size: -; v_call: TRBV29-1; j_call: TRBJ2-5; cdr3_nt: TGCAGCGTTGTCGAAGCTTGGGACAGCTCGCAGACCCAGTACTTC; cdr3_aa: CSVVEAWDSSQTQYF
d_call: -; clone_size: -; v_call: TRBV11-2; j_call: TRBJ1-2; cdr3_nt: TGTGCCAGCAGCTTAGGTCAGGGGAGTGGCTACACCTTC; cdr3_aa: CASSLGQGSGYTF
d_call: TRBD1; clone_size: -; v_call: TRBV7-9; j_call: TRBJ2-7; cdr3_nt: TGTGCCAGCAGCCTCACCCGGGACAGGGTAGACTACGAGCAGTACTTC; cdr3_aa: CASSLTRDRVDYEQYF
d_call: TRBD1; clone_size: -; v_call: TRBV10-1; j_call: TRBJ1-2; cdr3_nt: TGCGCCAGCAGCCGGACAGGGACTAATGGCTACACCTTC; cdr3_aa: CASSRTGTNGYTF
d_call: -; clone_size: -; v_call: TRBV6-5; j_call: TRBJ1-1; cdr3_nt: TGTGCCAGCAGTTCGACAGGATGGACTGAAGCTTTCTTT; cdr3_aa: CASSSTGWTEAFF
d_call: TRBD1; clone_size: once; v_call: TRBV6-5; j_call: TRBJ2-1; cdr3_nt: TGTGCCAGCAGTCCTGGACAGGGTGGGTACAATGAGCAGTTCTTC; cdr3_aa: CASSPGQGGYNEQFF
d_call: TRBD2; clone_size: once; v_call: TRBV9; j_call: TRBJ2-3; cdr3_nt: TGTGCCAGCAGCGTAGTCGGCGGGGGGGCCACAGATACGCAGTATTTT; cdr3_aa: CASSVVGGGATDTQYF
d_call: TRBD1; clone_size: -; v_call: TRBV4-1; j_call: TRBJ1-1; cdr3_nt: TGCGCCAGCAGCCTCCGAACCCAGGGGGCATCTGAAGCTTTCTTT; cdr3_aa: CASSLRTQGASEAFF
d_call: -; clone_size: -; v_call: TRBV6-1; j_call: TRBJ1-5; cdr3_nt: TGTGCCAGCAGTGAATCCAGACCCCAGCATTTT; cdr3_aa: CASSESRPQHF
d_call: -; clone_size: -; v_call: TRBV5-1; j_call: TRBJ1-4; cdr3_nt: TGCGCCAGCAGCCGGGGGGCAGTCACTAATGAAAAACTGTTTTTT; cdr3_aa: CASSRGAVTNEKLFF
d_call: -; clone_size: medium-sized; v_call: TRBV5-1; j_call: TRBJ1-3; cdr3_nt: TGCGCCAGCAGTTCGGAGGGAAAATCTGGAAACACCATATATTTT; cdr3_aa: CASSSEGKSGNTIYF
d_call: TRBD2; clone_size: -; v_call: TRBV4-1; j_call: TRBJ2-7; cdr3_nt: TGCGCCAGCAGCTTGTACACCACTAGCGGGGGGGCCTACGAGCAGTACTTC; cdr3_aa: CASSLYTTSGGAYEQYF
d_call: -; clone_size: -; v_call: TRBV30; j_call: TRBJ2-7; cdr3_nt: TGTGCCGGTCGGAGGGGCGGGGAGTACGAGCAGTACTTC; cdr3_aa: CAGRRGGEYEQYF
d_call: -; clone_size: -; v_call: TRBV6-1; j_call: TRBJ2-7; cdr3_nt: TGTGCCAGCAGTGGTTTACACGAGCAGTACTTC; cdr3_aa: CASSGLHEQYF
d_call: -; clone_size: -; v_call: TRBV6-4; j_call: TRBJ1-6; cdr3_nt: TGTGCCAGCACCGCCCCGGACAGTCAATATAATTCACCCCTCCACTTT; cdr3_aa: CASTAPDSQYNSPLHF
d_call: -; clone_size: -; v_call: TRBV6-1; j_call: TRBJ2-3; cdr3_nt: TGTGCCAGCAGTGAAGGGGTGTTCCGGACAGATACGCAGTATTTT; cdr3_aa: CASSEGVFRTDTQYF
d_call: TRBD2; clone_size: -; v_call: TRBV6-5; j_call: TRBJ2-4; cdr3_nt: TGTGCCAGCAGTTACACTCTCGGGGGGGCCAAAAACATTCAGTACTTC; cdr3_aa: CASSYTLGGAKNIQYF
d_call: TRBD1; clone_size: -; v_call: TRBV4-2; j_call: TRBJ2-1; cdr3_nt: TGTGCCAGCAGCCAAGACTCCGGGACAGCGTACAATGAGCAGTTCTTC; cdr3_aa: CASSQDSGTAYNEQFF
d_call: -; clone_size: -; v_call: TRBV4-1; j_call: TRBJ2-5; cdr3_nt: TGCGCCAGCAGCCAAGACCCCAGAGGTGGGGAAGCTTGGGAGACCCAGTACTTC; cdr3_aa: CASSQDPRGGEAWETQYF
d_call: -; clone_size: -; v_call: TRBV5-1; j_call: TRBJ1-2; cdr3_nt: TGCGCCAGCAGCTCTTCGACCTATGGCTACACCTTC; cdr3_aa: CASSSSTYGYTF
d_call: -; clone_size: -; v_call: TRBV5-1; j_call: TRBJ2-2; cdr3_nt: TGCGCCAGCAGCTTGCCGGGACTCGCCAACACCGGGGAGCTGTTTTTT; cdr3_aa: CASSLPGLANTGELFF
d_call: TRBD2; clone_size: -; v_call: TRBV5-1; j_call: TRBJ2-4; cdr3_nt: TGCGCCAGCAGCCTCAGCGGGGCTCTAGCCAAAAACATTCAGTACTTC; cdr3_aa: CASSLSGALAKNIQYF
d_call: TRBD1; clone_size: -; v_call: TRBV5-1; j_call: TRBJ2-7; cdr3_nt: TGCGCCAGCAGCGCCAACCCACAGGGGATCTACGAGCAGTACTTC; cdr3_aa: CASSANPQGIYEQYF
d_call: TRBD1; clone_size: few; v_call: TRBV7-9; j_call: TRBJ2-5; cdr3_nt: TGTGCCAGCAGCTTACAGGGGGTCCAAGAGACCCAGTACTTC; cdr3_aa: CASSLQGVQETQYF
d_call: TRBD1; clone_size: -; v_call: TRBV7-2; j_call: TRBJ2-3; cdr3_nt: TGTGCCAGCAGCCGCCGGGACAGGGGCACAGATACGCAGTATTTT; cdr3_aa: CASSRRDRGTDTQYF
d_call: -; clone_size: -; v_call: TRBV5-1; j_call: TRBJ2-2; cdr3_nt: TGCGCCAGCAGCCCCAACACCGGGGAGCTGTTTTTT; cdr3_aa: CASSPNTGELFF
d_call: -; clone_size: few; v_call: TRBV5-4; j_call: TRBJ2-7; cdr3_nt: TGTGCCAGCAGCTCAAAGGGCCGGAGCTACGAGCAGTACTTC; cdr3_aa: CASSSKGRSYEQYF
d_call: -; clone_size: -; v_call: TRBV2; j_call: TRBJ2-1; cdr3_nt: TGTGCCAGCAGCCCTCAGCGGCAATACAATGAGCAGTTCTTC; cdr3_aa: CASSPQRQYNEQFF
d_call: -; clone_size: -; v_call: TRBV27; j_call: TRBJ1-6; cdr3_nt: TGTGCCAGCAGTCATGCAGGGGCGCTTTATAATTCACCCCTCCACTTT; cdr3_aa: CASSHAGALYNSPLHF
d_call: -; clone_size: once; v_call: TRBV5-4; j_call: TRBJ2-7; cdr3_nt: TGTGCCAGCAGCTTGGAGGTGGACAGCTCCTACGAGCAGTACTTC; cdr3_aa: CASSLEVDSSYEQYF
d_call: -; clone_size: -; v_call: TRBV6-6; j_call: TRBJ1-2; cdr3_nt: TGTGCCAGCAGTTCAGATTTATTCTATGGCTACACCTTC; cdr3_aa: CASSSDLFYGYTF
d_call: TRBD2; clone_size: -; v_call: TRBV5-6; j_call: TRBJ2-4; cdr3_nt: TGTGCCAGCAGCTTGTTTAGCGGGGGGATAGCCAAAAACATTCAGTACTTC; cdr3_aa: CASSLFSGGIAKNIQYF
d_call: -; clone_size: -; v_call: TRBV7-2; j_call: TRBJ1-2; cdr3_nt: TGTGCCAGCAGCCCCCGGGCCCGAACGTACTATGGCTACACCTTC; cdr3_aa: CASSPRARTYYGYTF
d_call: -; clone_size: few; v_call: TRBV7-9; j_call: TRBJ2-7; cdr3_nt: TGTGCCAGCAGCCCCTCTGGTTACGACGAGCAGTACTTC; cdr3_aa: CASSPSGYDEQYF
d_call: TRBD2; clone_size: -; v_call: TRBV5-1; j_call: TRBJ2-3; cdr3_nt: TGCGCCAGCAGCCACGTAGCGGGGGGGCCAACAGATACGCAGTATTTT; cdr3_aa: CASSHVAGGPTDTQYF
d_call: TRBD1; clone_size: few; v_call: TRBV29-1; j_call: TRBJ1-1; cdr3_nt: TGCAGCGTTGTTAGGGGGACAGGGGAAGCTTTCTTT; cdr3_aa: CSVVRGTGEAFF
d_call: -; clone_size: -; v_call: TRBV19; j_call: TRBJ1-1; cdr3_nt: TGTGCCAGTACAGGGCAGATGAATATGAACACTGAAGCTTTCTTT; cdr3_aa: CASTGQMNMNTEAFF
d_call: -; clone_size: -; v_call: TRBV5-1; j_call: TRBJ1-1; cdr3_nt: TGCGCCAGCAGCTCACGAGAAAGGGCAGCCATGAACACTGAAGCTTTCTTT; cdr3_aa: CASSSRERAAMNTEAFF
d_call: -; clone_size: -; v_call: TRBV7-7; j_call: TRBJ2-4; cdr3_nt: TGTGCCAGCAGCTTAAAGGATCTAGCCAAAAACATTCAGTACTTC; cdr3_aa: CASSLKDLAKNIQYF
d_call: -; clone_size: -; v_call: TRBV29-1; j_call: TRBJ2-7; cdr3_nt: TGCAGCGTTCTAACGGCGGGGAGCTCCTACGAGCAGTACTTC; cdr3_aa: CSVLTAGSSYEQYF
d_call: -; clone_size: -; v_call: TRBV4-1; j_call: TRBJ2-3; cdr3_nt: TGCGCCAGCAGCCAAGGCGCAGATACGCAGTATTTT; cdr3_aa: CASSQGADTQYF